This TCR beta chain emerged from a study of response to subunit inactivated influenza vaccine. Overall study findings and caveats: Seasonal influenza vaccination, on each occasion, was suggested by the authors to recruit few new T cells.

This CDR3 region has 15 residues. The J segment lost 5 bases and the V segment lost 5 bases, leaving 8 bases of the junction unmatched. CDR1 and CDR2 (germline): MDHEN, SYDVKM. About this clonotype itself: Its antigen is undetermined.

MiXCR, applied by TCRdb to the RT-PCR reads, yields one record per CDR3 protein. In the table there are roughly 500,000 distinct CDR3 sequences, approximately 15% of which are singletons. Sample: CD4+ T cells sorted from PBMCs, taken around 2 years after vaccination. This receptor was taken from a man aged 50-75 years who received an inactivated influenza vaccine. This sequence joins TRBV28 and TRBJ2-2, with 7 bases matching TRBD2. The CDR3 DNA follows: TGTGCCAGCAGTGGACTAGGATCGGGGACCGGGGAGCTGTTTTTT. Protein: CASSGLGSGTGELFF.